The source of this TCR beta chain is a study of cytomegalovirus exposure and HLA in healthy donors (dated by TCRdb to the late 2010s). Concerning the study at large: In an earlier analysis of approximately 640 of the donors, less than 350 Gb of sequence data and some 120 million unique TCR beta sequences from roughly 200 million T cells were reported. An early release covering roughly 580 HLA-typed donors comprised approximately 300 gigabases of sequencing data and around 86 million unique TCR sequences. Of the approximately 400 genotyped donors, around 81% fell in the genetic ancestry cluster associated with self-reported Caucasian donors. The study aimed to test whether signatures of past pathogen exposure could be identified by cataloging public T cell receptors. Using immunosequencing, the study profiled T cell repertoires from around 680 subjects and related those repertoires to cytomegalovirus serostatus. In addition to the first cohort of 666 subjects, a separate validation cohort of 120 different subjects was used. To predict cytomegalovirus infection status, the study brought together high-throughput TCR immunosequencing, statistical association of individual TCRs with disease status, and machine learning. A later analysis re-analyzed previously published TCR beta repertoires from approximately 700 donors and added high-resolution HLA genotyping to study TCR occurrence patterns. In the later analysis, no new phenotypic data were used to find candidate immune exposures; instead, reliance was placed on TCR beta sequences and their occurrence across donors. To decide whether each TCR beta V gene segment behaved as functional or pseudogenic, an earlier analysis of some 540 of the donors relied on high-throughput TCR beta sequencing. Donor age, sex, ethnicity and CMV serostatus were collected together with the repertoire data. A later genetic analysis took genome-wide SNP genotypes for about 65% of the 666 donors and used that subset as a discovery cohort. Every discovery cohort repertoire had been produced on one sequencing platform. HLA typing included class I and class II loci at four-digit resolution. Typing coverage differed by locus: A, B, C, DRB1 and DQB1 were typed in roughly 629-640 donors, DQA1 in 500 to 550, DPA1 in 600 to 610, and DPB1 in about 450. Several DR-DQ haplotypes were handled as single units for association and clustering, since linkage in the cohort was strong. Across under 500 genotyped donors of the cohort, an average of approximately 220,000 unique TCR beta nucleotide sequences per donor were sequenced, and 15% to 20% of those sequences were non-productive.

Broader findings and caveats from the paper: In the study, 164 TCR beta chains were listed as associated with cytomegalovirus. A further reported finding was that TCR beta sequences accurately predicted the HLA-A and HLA-B alleles for most subjects in the first cohort. According to a later genetic analysis, donors in an Asian-associated ancestry cluster had fewer N-insertions in productive TCRs than the approximately 700-donor mean. Assigning TCR associations to individual alleles was difficult when HLA alleles, especially DR and DQ, strongly co-occurred. Specific HLA alleles were associated with some 15,000 TCR beta sequences at a false discovery rate of 0.05 in a later analysis. The earlier analysis of 587 of the donors excluded roughly 17 rarely observed V segments, including chromosome 9 orphons, because counts were too low. A few of the identified cytomegalovirus-associated TCR beta chains were confirmed in vitro to be specific for cytomegalovirus antigens. Some IMGT-functional V segments, including TRBV6-2 and TRBV6-3, could not be told apart with the 87-base-pair reads, so those segments were excluded. According to a later analysis, TCR association rates differed among HLA loci, with DRB1 alleles showing the most associated TCRs and HLA-C alleles showing the fewest. The classifier was reported to diagnose cytomegalovirus status with high specificity and sensitivity in both the original and validation cohorts. For the cohort, immune exposure information was limited to CMV serostatus. While some public TCRs were present in many individuals, most TCR sequences turned up only very rarely across donors. According to a later analysis, most CMV-associated TCR beta chains appeared to be HLA-restricted, and the HLA associations seemed to be driven largely by CMV exposure. HLA typing was unavailable for some donors at each locus, so association tests used only the typed subset. It was suggested by the authors that the approach could potentially be generalized to other disease states and immunological phenotypes. In a later analysis, several top co-occurrence clusters were reported to appear linked to parvovirus B19, influenza, CMV and Epstein-Barr virus. Linkage disequilibrium might explain the correlated functional status among segregating V segments, but an unknown experimental factor could not be excluded. In an earlier analysis of around 500 of the donors, most TCR beta V segments appeared in productive rearrangements about 87% or about 30% of the time, broadly matching IMGT annotations. Sequencing depth was assumed to be roughly uniform across donors in the presence/absence analyses, though that assumption may not hold. The sequencing pipeline was judged likely to have produced a cluster of highly shared sequence variants as a technical artifact. An association between a missense DCLRE1C variant and V-gene and J-gene trimming of TCR beta chains was found in a later genetic analysis and replicated in an independent cohort. Only TCR beta chains were sequenced in this cohort, and the absence of alpha or paired-chain data limited detectable features. A later analysis found that HLA-associated TCR beta chains were more clonally expanded and had lower generation probabilities than equally common non-associated chains.

Regarding this clone: What antigen it recognizes has not been identified. The input lacks base qualities; no much larger clone sits a single base away.

The cohort consisted of hundreds of healthy bone marrow donors. At the time of sampling, every cohort member was nominally healthy, though immune exposures that went unrecorded were likely present. The donor was CMV seronegative and belonged to the group of roughly 330 seronegative cohort members. Every donor gave a peripheral blood sample, and the peripheral blood mononuclear cells from that sample were used for TCR beta sequencing. The Qiagen DNeasy Blood Extraction Kit was used to extract genomic DNA from the blood cell samples. CDR1 and CDR2, per the germline V gene, are SGHNT and YENEEA. Counted from cysteine to phenylalanine, this CDR3 has 12 amino acids. Only CDR3 DNA remains: 36 bases, in frame from the first base. V is clipped by 3 bases and J by 5 bases, and the sequence between their germline boundaries is 7 bases long. Libraries were constructed by the immunoSEQ multiplex PCR assay. For the multiplex PCR, a mixture combining 60 forward primers for TCR Vbeta segments and 13 reverse primers for TCR Jbeta segments was used. The CDR3 region of rearranged TCR beta genes was amplified from genomic DNA with a multiplex PCR assay. The amplified TCR beta libraries were sequenced on the Illumina HiSeq System as 87-base-pair reads. The source study handled its data this way. A later analysis counted approximately 76 million unique TCR beta chains across the roughly 700 repertoires, and around 9.9 million of these chains were shared by at least two donors. Raw reads were error-corrected and collapsed into unique sequences by a nearest-neighbor algorithm in which closely related sequences were merged to remove PCR and sequencing errors. CDR3 sequences were aligned to IMGT reference sequences to assign V, D and J gene segments. For a sequence to be retained, a match of at least six nucleotides to both a V gene segment and a J gene segment was required. A rearrangement was called productive if the CDR3 had no stop codons and remained in frame with V and J, and every other rearrangement was called non-productive. CDR3 was defined according to IMGT convention as the region running from the second conserved V-encoded cysteine to the conserved J-encoded phenylalanine. The earlier analysis of a few hundred of the donors excluded sequences that lacked an unambiguous match to a single V gene segment. An earlier analysis of fewer than 750 of the donors called V segments functional above 56.7% productive rearrangements and segregating when the between-donor standard deviation exceeded 5%. A statistical classification framework was developed to diagnose cytomegalovirus status using the catalog of TCR beta chain sequences. In a later analysis, V and J genes were assigned by comparing TCR nucleotide sequences against IMGT/GENE-DB human TR gene sequences. The TCRdist pipeline was used in a later analysis to assign CDR3 sequences and most-parsimonious VDJ recombination scenarios. In a later analysis, each TCR beta chain was defined by its CDR3 amino acid sequence together with its V-gene family, and reads lacking a unique V-gene family were excluded. In a later analysis, around 650 highly shared, low-generation-probability nucleotide sequences were removed to address suspected cross-contamination and a sequencing artifact. In a later analysis, a clonal expansion index for each public chain was calculated from normalized within-repertoire ranks of inferred template counts. In a later analysis, generation probabilities were computed using a VDJ recombination model fitted to out-of-frame rearrangements, and the results were checked against IGoR. Hypergeometric tests were used in a later analysis to score TCR-TCR, TCR-HLA and TCR-CMV co-occurrence, with a repertoire-size bias correction applied to the TCR pairs. A later analysis estimated false discovery rates by permuting HLA or CMV assignments 20 times. In a later analysis, co-occurring TCRs were grouped using DBSCAN, with TCRdist sequence similarity added in when clustering inside HLA-allele-positive subsets. For co-occurrence clustering, repertoires with fewer than 30,000 or more than 120,000 public chains were excluded, along with four or five repertoires with anomalous nucleotide sharing. TCRdb stores this immuneACCESS table with in-frame sequences only. Part of the clones is absent; in the studies checked, under half of the shortfall reflects unresolved V genes, and no reason is known for the rest. Clonal size and the V and J genes are those of that table, whereas D and trimming came from the DNA. The sample table contains some 150,000 clones; only one count was recorded for around 85% of them. The ten largest clones capture approximately 2.9% of the sample.

The chain is made from TRBV11-3 and TRBJ1-2; the D gene assignment is ambiguous. The material sequenced was PBMCs. The TCR was taken from a woman aged 25 to 39 in good health and CMV-seronegative. The CDR3 in this case is CASSLGPYGYTF. The sequenced DNA: TGTGCCAGCAGCTTGGGCCCTTATGGCTACACCTTC. Reference TRBV11-3 and TRBJ1-2 proteins supply the regions before and after the CDR3; the full variable domain is: EAGVVQSPRYKIIEKKQPVAFWCNPISGHNTLYWYLQNLGQGPELLIRYENEEAVDDSQLPKDRFSAERLKGVDSTLKIQPAELGDSAVYLCASSLGPYGYTFGSGTRLTVV.